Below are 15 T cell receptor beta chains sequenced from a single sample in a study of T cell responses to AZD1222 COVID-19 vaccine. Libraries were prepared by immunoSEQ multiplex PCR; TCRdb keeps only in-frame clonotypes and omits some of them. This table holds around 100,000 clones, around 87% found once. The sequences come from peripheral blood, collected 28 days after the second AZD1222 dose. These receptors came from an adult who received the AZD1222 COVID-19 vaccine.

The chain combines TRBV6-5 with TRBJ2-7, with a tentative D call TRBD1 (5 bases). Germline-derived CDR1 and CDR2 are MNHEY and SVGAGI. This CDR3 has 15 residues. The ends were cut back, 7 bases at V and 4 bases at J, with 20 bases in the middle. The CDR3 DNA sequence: TGTGCCAGCAAAGAGCAGGGCCTGATGATTTACGAGCAGTACTTC. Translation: CASKEQGLMIYEQYF.

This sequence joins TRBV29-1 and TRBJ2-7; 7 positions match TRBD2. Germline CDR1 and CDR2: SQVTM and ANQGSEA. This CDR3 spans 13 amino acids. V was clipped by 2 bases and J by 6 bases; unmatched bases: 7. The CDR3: CSVEQVTGGEQYF. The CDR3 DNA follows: TGCAGCGTTGAACAGGTCACGGGGGGCGAGCAGTACTTC.

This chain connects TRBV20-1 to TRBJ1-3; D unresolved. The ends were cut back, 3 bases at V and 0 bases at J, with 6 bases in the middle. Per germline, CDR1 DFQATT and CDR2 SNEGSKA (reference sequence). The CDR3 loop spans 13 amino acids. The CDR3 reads CSASTLSGNTIYF. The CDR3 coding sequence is TGCAGTGCTAGTACGCTCTCTGGAAACACCATATATTTT.

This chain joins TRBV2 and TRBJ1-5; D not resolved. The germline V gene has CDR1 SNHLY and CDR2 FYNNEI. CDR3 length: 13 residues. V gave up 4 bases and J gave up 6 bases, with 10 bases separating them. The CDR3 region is CASSAILGQPQHF. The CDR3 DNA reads TGTGCCAGCAGTGCCATCCTAGGTCAGCCCCAGCATTTT.

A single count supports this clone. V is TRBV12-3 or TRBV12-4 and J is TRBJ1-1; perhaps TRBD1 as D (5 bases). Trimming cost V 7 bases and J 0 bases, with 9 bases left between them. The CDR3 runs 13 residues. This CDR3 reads CASIARVNTEAFF. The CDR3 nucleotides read TGTGCCAGCATCGCCAGGGTGAACACTGAAGCTTTCTTT.

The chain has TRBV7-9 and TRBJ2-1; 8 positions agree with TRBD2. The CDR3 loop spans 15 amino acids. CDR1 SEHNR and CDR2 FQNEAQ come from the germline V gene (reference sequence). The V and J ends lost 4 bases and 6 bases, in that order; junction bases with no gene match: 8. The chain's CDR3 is CASSSAGAGGNEQFF. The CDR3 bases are TGTGCCAGCAGCTCAGCGGGAGCCGGGGGCAATGAGCAGTTCTTC.

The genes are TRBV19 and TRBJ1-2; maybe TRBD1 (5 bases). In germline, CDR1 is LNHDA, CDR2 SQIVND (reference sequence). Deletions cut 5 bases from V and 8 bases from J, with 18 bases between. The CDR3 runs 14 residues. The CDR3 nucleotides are TGTGCCAGTAGTCCCCCGGGACTTTTTTCGGGCTACACCTTC. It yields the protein CASSPPGLFSGYTF.

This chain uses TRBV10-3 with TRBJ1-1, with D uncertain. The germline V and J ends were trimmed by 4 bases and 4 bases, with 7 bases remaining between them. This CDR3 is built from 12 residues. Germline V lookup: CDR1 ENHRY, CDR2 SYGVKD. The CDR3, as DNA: TGTGCCATCAGTGGAGTCAGCACTGAAGCTTTCTTT. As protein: CAISGVSTEAFF.

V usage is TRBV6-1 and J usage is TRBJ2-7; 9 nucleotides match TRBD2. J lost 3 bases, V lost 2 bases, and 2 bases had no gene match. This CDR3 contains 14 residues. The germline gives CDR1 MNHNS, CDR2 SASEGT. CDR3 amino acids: CASSELAGIYEQYF. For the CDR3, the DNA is TGTGCCAGCAGTGAACTAGCGGGAATCTACGAGCAGTACTTC.

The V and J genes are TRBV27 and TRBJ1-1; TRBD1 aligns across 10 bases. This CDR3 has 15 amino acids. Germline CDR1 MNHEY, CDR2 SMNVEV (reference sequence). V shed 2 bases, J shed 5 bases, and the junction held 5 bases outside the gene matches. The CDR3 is CASSLTGTGVTEAFF. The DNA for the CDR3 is TGTGCCAGCAGTTTAACGGGGACAGGGGTTACTGAAGCTTTCTTT.

The CDR3 spells CASSKALWLFTDTQYF. The DNA for the CDR3 is TGTGCCAGCAGCAAAGCGCTTTGGCTATTTACAGATACGCAGTATTTT. This sequence joins TRBV21-1 and TRBJ2-3. TRBV21-1 is listed as a pseudogene. There are 16 residues in the CDR3.

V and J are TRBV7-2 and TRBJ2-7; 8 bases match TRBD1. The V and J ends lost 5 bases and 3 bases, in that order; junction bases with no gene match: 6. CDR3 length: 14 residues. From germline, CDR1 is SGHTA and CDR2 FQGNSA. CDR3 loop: CASSPRTGNYEQYF. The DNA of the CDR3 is TGTGCCAGCAGCCCCCGGACAGGGAACTACGAGCAGTACTTC.

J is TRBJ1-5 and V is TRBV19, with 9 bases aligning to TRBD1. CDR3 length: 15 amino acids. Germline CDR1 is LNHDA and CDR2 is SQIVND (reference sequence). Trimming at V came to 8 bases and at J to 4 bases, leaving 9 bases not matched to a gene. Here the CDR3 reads CASAPGTGPNQPQHF. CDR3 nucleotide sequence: TGTGCCAGTGCACCCGGGACAGGGCCTAATCAGCCCCAGCATTTT.

CDR3 nucleotide sequence: TGTGCCATCAGTGAATTTCTTGTCGGGGAGCTGTTTTTT. This encodes CAISEFLVGELFF. The chain is built from TRBV10-3 and TRBJ2-2; D unclear. V dropped 3 bases and J dropped 7 bases, with 9 bases sitting between them. CDR1 is ENHRY and CDR2 is SYGVKD in the germline V gene. The CDR3 spans 13 residues.

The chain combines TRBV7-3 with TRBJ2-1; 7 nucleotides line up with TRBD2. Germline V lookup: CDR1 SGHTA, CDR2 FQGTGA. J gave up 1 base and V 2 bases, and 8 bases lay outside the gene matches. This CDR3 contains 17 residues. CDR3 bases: TGTGCCAGCAGCTTAGCGGGAGCGGGATGGTCCTACAATGAGCAGTTCTTC. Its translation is CASSLAGAGWSYNEQFF.